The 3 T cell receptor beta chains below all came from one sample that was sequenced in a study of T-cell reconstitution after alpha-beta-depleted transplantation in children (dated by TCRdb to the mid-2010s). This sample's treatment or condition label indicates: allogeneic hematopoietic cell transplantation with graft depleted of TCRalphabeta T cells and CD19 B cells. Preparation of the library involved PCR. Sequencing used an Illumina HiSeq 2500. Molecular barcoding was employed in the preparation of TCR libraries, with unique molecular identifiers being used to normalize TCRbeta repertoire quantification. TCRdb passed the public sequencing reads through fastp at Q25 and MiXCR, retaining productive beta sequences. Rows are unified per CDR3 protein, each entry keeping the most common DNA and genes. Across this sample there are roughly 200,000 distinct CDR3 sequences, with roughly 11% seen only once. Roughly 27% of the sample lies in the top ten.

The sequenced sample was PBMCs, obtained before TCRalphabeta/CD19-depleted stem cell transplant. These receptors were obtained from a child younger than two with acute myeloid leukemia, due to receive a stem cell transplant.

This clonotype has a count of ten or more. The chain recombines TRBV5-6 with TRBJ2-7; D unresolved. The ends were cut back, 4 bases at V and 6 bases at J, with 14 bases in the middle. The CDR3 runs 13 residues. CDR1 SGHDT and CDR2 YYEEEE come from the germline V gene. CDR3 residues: CASSADGVGEQYF. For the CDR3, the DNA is TGTGCCAGCAGCGCGGACGGCGTGGGCGAGCAGTACTTC.

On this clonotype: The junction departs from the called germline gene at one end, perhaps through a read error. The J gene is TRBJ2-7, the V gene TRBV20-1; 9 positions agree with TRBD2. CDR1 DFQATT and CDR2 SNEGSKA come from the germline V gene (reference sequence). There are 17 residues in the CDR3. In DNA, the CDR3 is TGCTGTGCCAGGCTACTAGCGGGTGATTTTCTCACCTACGAGCAGTACTTC. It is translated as CCARLLAGDFLTYEQYF.

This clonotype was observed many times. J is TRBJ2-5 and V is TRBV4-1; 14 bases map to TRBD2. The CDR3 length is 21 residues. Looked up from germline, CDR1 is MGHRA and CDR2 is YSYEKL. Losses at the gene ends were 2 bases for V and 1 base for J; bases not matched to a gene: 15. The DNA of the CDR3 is TGCGCCAGCAGCCAAATGGGTCCGGGACTAGCGGGAGTGGGACCCCAAGAGACCCAGTACTTC. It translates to CASSQMGPGLAGVGPQETQYF.